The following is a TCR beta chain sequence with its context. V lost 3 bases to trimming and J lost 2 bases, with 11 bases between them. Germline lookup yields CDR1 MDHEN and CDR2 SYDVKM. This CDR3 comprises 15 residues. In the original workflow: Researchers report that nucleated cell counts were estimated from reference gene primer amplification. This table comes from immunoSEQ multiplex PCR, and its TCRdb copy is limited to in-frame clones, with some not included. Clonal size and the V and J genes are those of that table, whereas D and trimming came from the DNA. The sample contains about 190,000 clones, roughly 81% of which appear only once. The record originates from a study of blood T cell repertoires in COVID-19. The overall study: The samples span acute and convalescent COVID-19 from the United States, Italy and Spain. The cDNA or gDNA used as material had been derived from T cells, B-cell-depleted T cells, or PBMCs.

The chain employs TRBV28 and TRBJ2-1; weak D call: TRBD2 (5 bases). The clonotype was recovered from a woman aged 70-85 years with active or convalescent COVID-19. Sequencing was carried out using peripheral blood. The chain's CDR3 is CASSLGGLTYNEQFF. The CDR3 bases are TGTGCCAGCAGTTTGGGCGGGCTTACCTACAATGAGCAGTTCTTC.